This passage covers 26 T cell receptor beta chains from one sample sequenced in a study of a mutant IDH1 vaccine in newly diagnosed glioma. No antigen has been assigned to these receptors. The table came from immunoSEQ multiplex PCR; TCRdb's copy has only in-frame clones and leaves some out. The table records 25,000 to 35,000 clones, 84% of them present only once. Time point indicated: week 47, end of study. One vaccine dose held 300 ug of mutant IDH1 20-mer peptide and came with topical imiquimod. The input for sequencing was PBMCs, taken from a glioma patient whose treatment included an IDH1 peptide vaccine. Receptors originate from a man aged 25 to 40 with glioma.

This chain connects TRBV2 to TRBJ2-7; 11 bases match TRBD1. Per germline, CDR1 SNHLY and CDR2 FYNNEI. The CDR3 is 15 amino acids. With 6 bases clipped from V and 2 bases from J, the junction kept 6 bases outside the gene matches. CDR3 sequence (DNA): TGTGCCAGCAGCTCGGACAGGGGGCCTACCTACGAGCAGTACTTC. As protein: CASSSDRGPTYEQYF. Using reference TRBV2 and TRBJ2-7 for the parts outside the CDR3, the full variable domain is EPEVTQTPSHQVTQMGQEVILRCVPISNHLYFYWYRQILGQKVEFLVSFYNNEISEKSEIFDDQFSVERPDGSNFTLKIRSTKLEDSAMYFCASSSDRGPTYEQYFGPGTRLTVT.

This chain links TRBV6-1 with TRBJ1-1, with 7 bases fitting TRBD1. The length of the CDR3 is 17 residues. Losses at the gene ends were 2 bases for V and 0 bases for J; bases not matched to a gene: 9. Germline CDR1 is MNHNS and CDR2 is SASEGT. The CDR3 loop reads CASSEWQGVSLNTEAFF. The CDR3 bases are TGTGCCAGCAGTGAATGGCAGGGGGTTTCATTGAACACTGAAGCTTTCTTT.

The gene calls are TRBV5-4 and TRBJ2-3; 7 bases line up with TRBD2. Per germline, CDR1 SGHNT and CDR2 YYREEE (reference sequence). V shed 0 bases, J shed 0 bases, and the junction held 1 base outside the gene matches. CDR3 size: 15 residues. The CDR3 DNA reads as TGTGCCAGCAGCTTGGTTAGCGGGAGCACAGATACGCAGTATTTT. Encoded protein: CASSLVSGSTDTQYF.

V and J are TRBV5-5 and TRBJ2-2; D may be TRBD1 (5 bases). The V gene's germline CDR1 is SGHKS and CDR2 YYEKEE (reference sequence). V was trimmed by 0 bases and J by 4 bases, leaving 13 bases between them. The length of the CDR3 is 16 residues. DNA for the CDR3: TGTGCCAGCAGCTTGGGATTCCAGGGTGGCACCGGGGAGCTGTTTTTT. Translating gives CASSLGFQGGTGELFF.

The V call is TRBV9, the J call TRBJ2-5; a weak D match, TRBD2 (5 bases). The germline CDR1 and CDR2 sequences are SGDLS and YYNGEE. The V gene lost 1 base and the J gene lost 2 bases, with 15 bases spanning the gap. CDR3 length equals 16 residues. CDR3 sequence reads: CASSVSGSWRQETQYF. The CDR3 region has the DNA TGTGCCAGCAGCGTATCTGGGAGTTGGAGGCAAGAGACCCAGTACTTC.

The V call is TRBV10-3, the J call TRBJ2-4; D possibly uses TRBD1 or TRBD2 (6 bases each). The CDR3 length is 14 residues. Trimming removed 3 bases at V and 3 bases at J, with 9 bases between. In germline, CDR1 is ENHRY, CDR2 SYGVKD. CDR3: CAISEGGGKNIQYF. CDR3 coding DNA: TGTGCCATCAGTGAAGGAGGGGGCAAAAACATTCAGTACTTC.

The chain links TRBV5-1 to TRBJ2-3; TRBD2 matches 9 bases. The J segment lost 4 bases and the V segment lost 0 bases, leaving 3 bases of the junction unmatched. This CDR3 has 15 residues. CDR1 and CDR2 from the germline V gene are SGHRS and YFSETQ. CDR3: CASSLGGRAPDTQYF. The CDR3, as DNA: TGCGCCAGCAGCTTGGGCGGGAGGGCCCCAGATACGCAGTATTTT.

The table lists this clone with a few counts. The V gene is TRBV28, the J gene TRBJ1-1, with D perhaps TRBD1 (5 bases). Trimming removed 2 bases at V and 6 bases at J, with 22 bases between. Germline V gives CDR1 MDHEN, CDR2 SYDVKM. CDR3 length: 17 residues. The CDR3 bases are TGTGCCAGCAGTTTAAGATTACAGGACCAGAAGGACTCTGAAGCTTTCTTT. Residues: CASSLRLQDQKDSEAFF.

The chain joins TRBV7-9 to TRBJ1-3; D is unclear. The CDR3 extends over 13 amino acids. V was clipped by 2 bases and J by 3 bases, with 5 bases between them. CDR1 and CDR2 (germline): SEHNR, FQNEAQ (reference sequence). The CDR3 spells CASSLSNGNTIYF. CDR3 bases: TGTGCCAGCAGCTTAAGTAATGGAAACACCATATATTTT.

The chain is built from TRBV4-3 and TRBJ2-1; 10 bases are a match to TRBD2. V was pared by 0 bases and J by 2 bases, with 13 bases of the junction left unmatched. CDR1 LGHNA and CDR2 YSLEER come from the germline V gene. There are 20 residues in the CDR3. CDR3 DNA sequence: TGCGCCAGCAGCCAAGATTTCTCGCTAGCGGGGGACCCCACCTACAATGAGCAGTTCTTC. Translating gives CASSQDFSLAGDPTYNEQFF.

The chain is built from TRBV5-1 and TRBJ2-2; TRBD2 matches 9 bases. V was clipped by 3 bases and J by 1 base; unmatched bases: 16. The CDR3 is 20 residues long. Looked up from germline, CDR1 is SGHRS and CDR2 is YFSETQ. The CDR3 DNA follows: TGCGCCAGCAGCTATAAGCGGGGGGAAACCTCAATAATGAACACCGGGGAGCTGTTTTTT. Protein sequence: CASSYKRGETSIMNTGELFF. Together with reference TRBV5-1 and TRBJ2-2, the CDR3 gives the full variable domain: KAGVTQTPRYLIKTRGQQVTLSCSPISGHRSVSWYQQTPGQGLQFLFEYFSETQRNKGNFPGRFSGRQFSNSRSEMNVSTLELGDSALYLCASSYKRGETSIMNTGELFFGEGSRLTVL.

The genes are TRBV9 and TRBJ1-2; a possible D gene is TRBD1 (6 bases). The CDR3 totals 12 residues. The V gene lost 7 bases and the J gene lost 8 bases, with 15 bases spanning the gap. CDR1 is SGDLS, CDR2 YYNGEE, per germline. The chain's CDR3 is CASGNRAGGYTF. CDR3 nucleotides: TGTGCCAGCGGAAACAGGGCAGGGGGCTACACCTTC.

The chain couples TRBV2 to TRBJ2-5; 7 positions agree with TRBD1. Germline V gene lookup returns CDR1 SNHLY and CDR2 FYNNEI. The CDR3 totals 14 residues. Trimming took 3 bases from V and 5 from J; bases not matched to a gene: 6. This CDR3 reads CASSEDRPRETQYF. The CDR3 DNA follows: TGTGCCAGCAGTGAGGACAGGCCTCGCGAGACCCAGTACTTC.

CDR3 DNA sequence: TGTGCCAGCGGGACGTCTGTGGATACGCAGTATTTT. Translation gives CASGTSVDTQYF. This chain uses TRBV6-1 with TRBJ2-3, with D possibly called TRBD1 or TRBD2 (5 bases each). The V gene lost 8 bases and the J gene lost 6 bases, with 12 bases spanning the gap. Germline V CDR1 and CDR2: MNHNS, SASEGT. The CDR3 totals 12 residues.

This clone occurred a few times. The V call is TRBV7-9, the J call TRBJ1-5, with D hard to call. This CDR3 is 13 amino acids long. V gave up 1 base and J gave up 0 bases, with 1 base separating them. Germline V gene sequence: CDR1 SEHNR, CDR2 FQNEAQ (reference sequence). The CDR3 nucleotides read TGTGCCAGCAGCTTAGATAGCAATCAGCCCCAGCATTTT. This gives the protein CASSLDSNQPQHF.

V is TRBV2 and J is TRBJ2-1; possibly TRBD2 for D (6 bases). V dropped 9 bases and J dropped 7 bases, with 22 bases sitting between them. The CDR3 has 15 residues. Germline-derived CDR1 and CDR2 are SNHLY and FYNNEI. The CDR3 loop reads CARKLEGLATNEQFF. The CDR3 DNA follows: TGTGCCAGAAAACTTGAAGGGCTAGCGACTAATGAGCAGTTCTTC.

The chain combines TRBV11-2 with TRBJ2-7, with TRBD1 as a possible D gene (5 bases). The CDR3 is made up of 13 amino acids. The germline V and J ends were trimmed by 4 bases and 4 bases, with 11 bases remaining between them. Per the germline V gene, CDR1 is SGHAT and CDR2 is FQNNGV. The CDR3 bases are TGTGCCAGCAGCTCTGGGGCAGGATACGAGCAGTACTTC. The encoded protein is CASSSGAGYEQYF.

In this sample, this clone turned up once. The rearrangement uses TRBV2 and TRBJ2-3; 7 positions agree with TRBD1. This CDR3 contains 12 residues. Germline CDR1 and CDR2: SNHLY and FYNNEI. V dropped 10 bases and J dropped 1; count of bases not matched to a gene: 2. The CDR3 DNA is TGTGCCAACGGACAGGGCACAGATACGCAGTATTTT. Its protein is CANGQGTDTQYF.

This clone occurred a few times. The rearrangement uses TRBV11-2 and TRBJ1-1, with 7 nucleotides matching TRBD1. Germline V CDR1 and CDR2: SGHAT, FQNNGV. Trimming removed 6 bases from V and 3 bases from J; junction bases left unmatched: 1. This CDR3 has 12 residues. The CDR3 DNA is TGTGCCAGCAGTACAGGGGACACTGAAGCTTTCTTT. Its translation: CASSTGDTEAFF.

The CDR3, as DNA: TGTGCCAGTAGTATAGCGGGCCTTACACCCGGGGAGCTGTTTTTT. Its translation is CASSIAGLTPGELFF. The J gene is TRBJ2-2, the V gene TRBV19; D is undetermined. Trimming removed 1 base at V and 6 bases at J, with 12 bases between. The CDR3 has 15 amino acids. CDR1 is LNHDA, CDR2 SQIVND, per germline (reference sequence).

This sequence joins TRBV30 and TRBJ2-7; tentatively, D is TRBD1 (5 bases). The germline gives CDR1 GTSNPN, CDR2 SVGIG (reference sequence). The CDR3 loop spans 15 amino acids. The V and J ends lost 0 bases and 3 bases respectively, with 15 bases between them. CDR3 coding DNA: TGTGCCTGGAGTGTGAGTGGACACGTCTACTACGAGCAGTACTTC. Translation gives CAWSVSGHVYYEQYF. Using reference TRBV30 and TRBJ2-7 for the parts outside the CDR3, the full variable domain is SQTIHQWPATLVQPVGSPLSLECTVEGTSNPNLYWYRQAAGRGLQLLFYSVGIGQISSEVPQNLSASRPQDRQFILSSKKLLLSDSGFYLCAWSVSGHVYYEQYFGPGTRLTVT.

The chain couples TRBV5-1 to TRBJ2-3; possibly TRBD1 for D (5 bases). Germline loops: CDR1 SGHRS, CDR2 YFSETQ. CDR3 length: 14 amino acids. V was pared by 5 bases and J by 0 bases, with 10 bases between. CDR3 in DNA: TGCGCCAGCAGAAGGGGAATTAGCACAGATACGCAGTATTTT. Encoded protein: CASRRGISTDTQYF.

This chain uses TRBV7-4 with TRBJ2-7; D uncertain. Germline loops: CDR1 SGHVT, CDR2 SQSDAQ. The CDR3 length is 16 residues. The V gene lost 4 bases and the J gene lost 5 bases, with 21 bases spanning the gap. The chain's CDR3 is CASSSLDLLQVNEQYF. The CDR3 region has the DNA TGTGCCAGCAGCTCTCTGGATCTATTGCAGGTGAACGAGCAGTACTTC.

CDR3 amino acids: CASAPGLAGGWRNTDTQYF. CDR3 DNA sequence: TGTGCCAGCGCCCCTGGACTAGCGGGAGGATGGAGGAACACAGATACGCAGTATTTT. V is TRBV14 and J is TRBJ2-3; TRBD2 matches 14 bases. V lost 8 bases, J lost 2 bases, and 15 bases stayed unmatched. The CDR3 contains 19 residues. The germline CDR1 and CDR2 sequences are SGHDN and FVKESK.

The chain joins TRBV27 to TRBJ2-7; TRBD1 matches 9 bases. The CDR3 is made up of 12 amino acids. Germline V gene lookup returns CDR1 MNHEY and CDR2 SMNVEV (reference sequence). The V segment lost 6 bases and the J segment 6 bases; nucleotides outside the gene matches: 3. The CDR3 DNA reads as TGTGCCAGCAGGTCGACAGGGGGCGAGCAGTACTTC. Protein product: CASRSTGGEQYF.

This chain links TRBV25-1 with TRBJ2-3, with TRBD2 matching 7 bases. CDR1 is MGHDK and CDR2 is SYGVNS in the germline V gene. With V trimmed by 1 base and J by 3 bases, 7 bases remained unmatched. This CDR3 region has 16 residues. The CDR3 loop is CASSEWSSGNTDTQYF. In DNA form, the CDR3 reads TGTGCCAGCAGTGAATGGTCTAGCGGAAATACAGATACGCAGTATTTT.